A single T cell receptor (beta chain) is shown here with its context. Its antigen is still unknown. Together with a sample-barcoded 5' primer, a J-beta primer mix was included in a second PCR lasting about 6 to 12 cycles. TCRdb reprocessed the 5' RACE reads with MiXCR, giving one entry per CDR3 protein. The data hold 1.4 million to 1.5 million distinct CDR3 sequences, with 40% to 50% observed a single time. The data were obtained in a study of blood T cells in healthy people across ages. Study-level findings and limits: Long-lived and aged donors differed, with more naive CD4+ cells and higher diversity in the long-lived. Diversity figures based on one million T cells were deemed too low. Age showed a roughly linear inverse relationship with TCR beta diversity per million T cells.

Aged about 6 to 90, donors were systemically healthy Caucasians from Russia. CDR1 is MNHNY and CDR2 is SVGAGI in the germline V gene (reference sequence). This CDR3 contains 16 residues. The V segment lost 4 bases and the J segment 5 bases; nucleotides outside the gene matches: 9. Sequencing was performed on blood. This TCR was sampled from a woman aged 18-35 years in good health. This chain links TRBV6-6 with TRBJ1-5; 9 positions match TRBD1. CDR3: CASSSYTGQGYQPQHF. The CDR3 nucleotides read TGTGCCAGCAGTTCATACACAGGACAGGGGTATCAGCCCCAGCATTTT.